Following are 28 T cell receptor beta chains from one sample sequenced in a study of blood T cell repertoires in COVID-19. Profiled with immunoSEQ multiplex PCR; TCRdb holds only in-frame clones, not every one. Altogether roughly 100,000 clones are present, 80% to 90% being singletons, with the ten largest covering approximately 31%. The sequenced sample was peripheral blood. These receptors all stem from an elderly woman with acute or convalescent COVID-19.

The V call is TRBV3-1 (or the pseudogene TRBV3-2), the J call TRBJ2-7, with D maybe TRBD1 (5 bases). The germline gives CDR1 LGHDT, CDR2 YNNKEL (reference sequence). The CDR3 covers 15 residues. V dropped 1 base and J dropped 0 bases, with 10 bases sitting between them. The CDR3 bases are TGTGCCAGCAGCCAAGTACCAGGGTCCTCCTACGAGCAGTACTTC. This gives the protein CASSQVPGSSYEQYF.

The chain has TRBV27 and TRBJ2-2; 7 bases align to TRBD2. After removal of 3 bases from V and 2 bases from J, the junction contained 9 bases not matched to a gene. The V gene's germline CDR1 is MNHEY and CDR2 SMNVEV (reference sequence). CDR3 length equals 17 residues. The CDR3 DNA follows: TGTGCCAGCAGTTTCCCCGGGGCTAGCGGAAACACCGGGGAGCTGTTTTTT. Its protein is CASSFPGASGNTGELFF.

The rearrangement links TRBV5-1 to TRBJ2-7; D is perhaps TRBD1 (5 bases). Trimming cost V 4 bases and J 6 bases, with 11 bases left between them. This CDR3 is 12 amino acids long. Germline-derived CDR1 and CDR2 are SGHRS and YFSETQ. The CDR3 here is CASSRGHSEQYF. DNA for the CDR3: TGCGCCAGCAGCAGAGGACATTCCGAGCAGTACTTC.

Comment on this clone: The sample contains more than one DNA sequence encoding this CDR3. The chain combines TRBV19 with TRBJ2-5; 9 bases are shared with TRBD1. V dropped 6 bases and J dropped 5; count of bases not matched to a gene: 4. The CDR3 consists of 13 residues. Looked up from germline, CDR1 is LNHDA and CDR2 is SQIVND (reference sequence). Here the CDR3 reads CASSGQGRETQYF. The CDR3 DNA sequence: TGTGCCAGTAGCGGACAGGGGCGGGAGACCCAGTACTTC.

This clone was observed a handful of times. The sample carries other DNA sequences with the same CDR3. J is TRBJ2-5 and V is TRBV3-1 (or the pseudogene TRBV3-2), with D unresolved. Deletions cut 2 bases from V and 2 bases from J, with 6 bases between. Germline V gene data show CDR1 as LGHDT and CDR2 as YNNKEL (reference sequence). This CDR3 is built from 13 residues. CDR3 region: CASSQYGQETQYF. The CDR3 DNA is TGTGCCAGCAGCCAATACGGTCAAGAGACCCAGTACTTC.

V and J are TRBV6-5 and TRBJ1-1; possible D gene TRBD1, 5 bases. From germline, CDR1 is MNHEY and CDR2 SVGAGI. Trimming stripped 0 bases from V and 5 bases from J, with 10 bases between. The CDR3 contains 14 residues. This CDR3 reads CASSYSGGRTEAFF. As DNA, the CDR3 is TGTGCCAGCAGTTACTCGGGGGGTCGGACTGAAGCTTTCTTT.

V and J are TRBV5-1 and TRBJ1-1; D is ambiguous. Germline CDR1 and CDR2: SGHRS and YFSETQ. With 7 bases removed from V and 4 bases from J, the gap between germline ends came to 14 bases. This CDR3 is built from 13 residues. The CDR3 here is CASRGLLGTEAFF. DNA for the CDR3: TGCGCCAGCCGAGGGCTCCTCGGCACTGAAGCTTTCTTT. The full variable domain, in which reference TRBV5-1 and TRBJ1-1 provide the parts outside the CDR3, is KAGVTQTPRYLIKTRGQQVTLSCSPISGHRSVSWYQQTPGQGLQFLFEYFSETQRNKGNFPGRFSGRQFSNSRSEMNVSTLELGDSALYLCASRGLLGTEAFFGQGTRLTVV.

The chain uses TRBV18 and TRBJ1-1; D is possibly TRBD1 (6 bases). Germline values: CDR1 KGHSH, CDR2 LQKENI. The germline V and J ends were trimmed by 1 base and 1 base, with 13 bases remaining between them. The CDR3 has 16 amino acids. The CDR3 loop is CASSPRAGQPNTEAFF. Here the CDR3 DNA reads TGTGCCAGCTCACCACGGGCAGGACAGCCGAACACTGAAGCTTTCTTT.

The chain is built from TRBV4-1 and TRBJ1-2; perhaps TRBD1 as D (5 bases). V dropped 2 bases and J dropped 5 bases, with 18 bases sitting between them. The germline V gene encodes CDR1 MGHRA and CDR2 YSYEKL. The CDR3 runs 16 residues. The CDR3 region is CASSQRWAGNSYGYTF. CDR3 sequence (DNA): TGCGCCAGCAGCCAAAGATGGGCAGGGAATAGTTATGGCTACACCTTC.

This chain links TRBV15 with TRBJ1-5, with TRBD1 matching 8 bases. V lost 2 bases and J lost 1; bases outside the gene matches: 4. The germline V gene encodes CDR1 LNHNV and CDR2 YYDKDF (reference sequence). This CDR3 region has 16 residues. CDR3 in amino acids: CATSRRQGPSNQPQHF. For the CDR3, the DNA is TGTGCCACCAGCAGACGACAGGGGCCAAGCAATCAGCCCCAGCATTTT.

The chain links TRBV5-8 to TRBJ2-5; tentative D call: TRBD2 (6 bases). Germline CDR1 is SGHTS and CDR2 is YDEGEE. The V end was cut by 1 base, the J end by 6 bases, with 13 bases between. CDR3 length: 14 residues. For the CDR3, the DNA is TGTGCCAGCAGCTTGTTTACTAGCTTGCAGACCCAGTACTTC. It is translated as CASSLFTSLQTQYF.

The chain joins TRBV5-8 to TRBJ2-2, with a possible D match to TRBD1 (6 bases). In germline, CDR1 is SGHTS, CDR2 YDEGEE. This CDR3 is 16 amino acids long. Trimming took off 4 bases at V and 1 base at J, with 14 bases between the two ends. CDR3 amino acids: CASSLPGHRNTGELFF. The CDR3 nucleotides are TGTGCCAGCAGCCTCCCGGGACATCGGAACACCGGGGAGCTGTTTTTT.

J is TRBJ2-7 and V is TRBV6-2 or TRBV6-3; weak D call: TRBD2 (6 bases). CDR1 is MNHEY and CDR2 is SVGEGT in the germline V gene. CDR3 length: 14 amino acids. V lost 5 bases and J lost 1, with 12 bases in between. Here the CDR3 DNA reads TGTGCCAGCAGTGGGACCGGGGGATCCTACGAGCAGTACTTC. Translation gives CASSGTGGSYEQYF.

J is TRBJ2-7 and V is TRBV27; the D gene is possibly TRBD2 (6 bases). Germline assignment: CDR1 MNHEY and CDR2 SMNVEV (reference sequence). CDR3 size: 14 residues. V lost 1 base and J 2 bases, leaving 9 bases between the germline ends. As DNA, the CDR3 is TGTGCCAGCAGTTTATTGCGGGGACCCTACGAGCAGTACTTC. The encoded protein is CASSLLRGPYEQYF.

The chain carries TRBV2 and TRBJ2-7, with 11 bases lining up with TRBD1. Trimming at V came to 6 bases and at J to 2 bases, leaving 6 bases not matched to a gene. Per germline, CDR1 SNHLY and CDR2 FYNNEI. The CDR3 is 15 residues long. CDR3 DNA sequence: TGTGCCAGCAGGGCCGGGACAGGGGGTACCTACGAGCAGTACTTC. Translated, it gives CASRAGTGGTYEQYF.

The gene calls are TRBV11-2 and TRBJ1-2; TRBD1 matches 7 bases. The CDR3 runs to 16 residues. J lost 6 bases, V lost 5 bases, and 15 bases had no gene match. Germline V gene sequence: CDR1 SGHAT, CDR2 FQNNGV. As DNA, the CDR3 is TGTGCCAGCAGCGTACAACTTGGAGGGGGCGCGGATGGCTACACCTTC. Amino acids: CASSVQLGGGADGYTF.

This chain links TRBV6-2 or TRBV6-3 with TRBJ1-2; 9 nucleotides match TRBD1. Germline lookup yields CDR1 MNHEY and CDR2 SVGEGT. CDR3 length: 14 residues. V shed 6 bases, J shed 4 bases, and the junction held 6 bases outside the gene matches. The chain's CDR3 is CASSRTGVSYGYTF. CDR3 nucleotide sequence: TGTGCCAGCAGCCGGACAGGGGTGAGCTATGGCTACACCTTC.

This clone was seen more than once but under ten times. This chain joins TRBV19 and TRBJ1-1, with 7 bases that match TRBD1. Per germline, CDR1 LNHDA and CDR2 SQIVND (reference sequence). With V trimmed by 10 bases and J by 3 bases, 8 bases remained unmatched. The CDR3 is 13 amino acids. The CDR3 DNA follows: TGTGCCATCTCGGACAGGCGGCACACTGAAGCTTTCTTT. Translation: CAISDRRHTEAFF.

The chain couples TRBV7-9 to TRBJ2-2; D possibly corresponds to TRBD2 (5 bases). Deletions cut 5 bases from V and 6 bases from J, with 13 bases between. This CDR3 is built from 14 residues. Germline V gene sequence: CDR1 SEHNR, CDR2 FQNEAQ (reference sequence). CDR3 protein: CASSRRAASGELFF. DNA for the CDR3: TGTGCCAGCAGCCGGCGGGCGGCGTCCGGGGAGCTGTTTTTT.

The chain has TRBV18 and TRBJ2-7, with 8 bases lining up with TRBD2. The CDR3 contains 15 residues. V lost 2 bases, J lost 0 bases, and 3 bases stayed unmatched. Germline CDR1 is KGHSH and CDR2 is LQKENI. The CDR3 reads CASSPKRGSSYEQYF. CDR3 bases: TGTGCCAGCTCACCAAAGCGGGGGAGCTCCTACGAGCAGTACTTC.

V gene TRBV13 combines with J gene TRBJ2-5; 14 bases map to TRBD2. This CDR3 is built from 21 residues. V dropped 0 bases and J dropped 4; count of bases not matched to a gene: 16. Germline CDR1 PRHDT, CDR2 FYEKMQ (reference sequence). The CDR3 region has the DNA TGTGCCAGCAGCTTAGGCCTAAAGGAGACTAGCGGGGGGGCTTTGAGAGAGACCCAGTACTTC. Translated, it gives CASSLGLKETSGGALRETQYF.

This chain connects TRBV10-3 to TRBJ1-4, with D uncertain. V lost 2 bases and J lost 0, with 13 bases in between. The germline CDR1 and CDR2 sequences are ENHRY and SYGVKD. This CDR3 region has 17 residues. This CDR3 reads CAISEGLGTTTNEKLFF. The DNA of the CDR3 is TGTGCCATCAGTGAGGGACTGGGAACGACAACTAATGAAAAACTGTTTTTT.

The chain is built from TRBV5-1 and TRBJ2-2, with a tentative D call TRBD1 (5 bases). The length of the CDR3 is 17 residues. Between the trimmed V and J ends, which lost 6 bases and 8 bases, there was a span of 26 bases. CDR1 SGHRS and CDR2 YFSETQ come from the germline V gene. CDR3: CASNSPSGNLKSGELFF. CDR3 nucleotides: TGCGCCAGCAACTCACCTTCAGGGAACCTAAAAAGTGGGGAGCTGTTTTTT. The complete variable domain, with remaining parts taken from reference TRBV5-1 and TRBJ2-2, reads KAGVTQTPRYLIKTRGQQVTLSCSPISGHRSVSWYQQTPGQGLQFLFEYFSETQRNKGNFPGRFSGRQFSNSRSEMNVSTLELGDSALYLCASNSPSGNLKSGELFFGEGSRLTVL.

The J gene is TRBJ1-1, the V gene TRBV6-5; 8 bases line up with TRBD1. Germline values: CDR1 MNHEY, CDR2 SVGAGI. This CDR3 has 14 amino acids. Unmatched junction bases numbered 6, after V lost 5 bases and J lost 4 bases. Here the CDR3 DNA reads TGTGCCAGCAGTAGACAGGGGAGCACCACTGAAGCTTTCTTT. Translation gives CASSRQGSTTEAFF.

The rearrangement joins TRBV30 to TRBJ1-1; D is possibly TRBD1 (5 bases). This CDR3 has 15 residues. Trimming left V 3 bases short and J 2 bases short, with 16 bases between. The germline CDR1 and CDR2 sequences are GTSNPN and SVGIG (reference sequence). The CDR3 sequence: CAWRRREPLNTEAFF. As DNA, the CDR3 is TGTGCCTGGAGACGCAGGGAACCTTTAAACACTGAAGCTTTCTTT. Variable domain in full (rest from reference TRBV30 and TRBJ1-1): SQTIHQWPATLVQPVGSPLSLECTVEGTSNPNLYWYRQAAGRGLQLLFYSVGIGQISSEVPQNLSASRPQDRQFILSSKKLLLSDSGFYLCAWRRREPLNTEAFFGQGTRLTVV.

As DNA, the CDR3 is TGTGCCAGCAAAGGGGGACAGCAACCAACCTACGAGCAGTACTTC. It yields the protein CASKGGQQPTYEQYF. The J gene is TRBJ2-7, the V gene TRBV27; 7 bases line up with TRBD1. This CDR3 contains 15 residues. V dropped 7 bases and J dropped 2; count of bases not matched to a gene: 11. Germline V gives CDR1 MNHEY, CDR2 SMNVEV (reference sequence).

In DNA form, the CDR3 reads TGCGCCAGCAGCCTACAGGGGGCCACTGGGGCCAACGTCCTGACTTTC. It yields the protein CASSLQGATGANVLTF. The rearrangement joins TRBV4-1 to TRBJ2-6; 9 bases match TRBD1. Germline trimming cut 4 bases from V and 2 bases from J; bases unmatched to any gene: 3. Germline V gene sequence: CDR1 MGHRA, CDR2 YSYEKL. This CDR3 contains 16 residues.

The chain has TRBV7-9 and TRBJ1-2, with 10 bases lining up with TRBD1. Germline V gene data show CDR1 as SEHNR and CDR2 as FQNEAQ (reference sequence). CDR3 length: 13 residues. J lost 8 bases, V lost 6 bases, and 6 bases had no gene match. The CDR3: CASSVGTGVGYTF. CDR3 in DNA: TGTGCCAGCAGTGTGGGGACAGGGGTCGGCTACACCTTC.